Following are 5 T cell receptor beta chains from one sample sequenced in a study of OX40 agonist ivuxolimab in advanced cancers. Here immunoSEQ multiplex PCR was the method, and the copy in TCRdb shows in-frame clones only, minus some. The sample yields under 100,000 clones, approximately 84% seen once. Sequencing was performed on CD4+ or CD8+ T cells sorted from blood, taken in a trial of the OX40 agonist ivuxolimab. The origin of the receptors is an adult with an advanced solid tumor such as melanoma, head and neck, liver or kidney cancer.

Here the CDR3 reads CATSARRVPGNTIYF. The CDR3 DNA is TGTGCCACCAGCGCCCGGAGAGTACCTGGAAACACCATATATTTT. The chain links TRBV15 to TRBJ1-3; D not certain. The CDR3 sequence is 15 residues long. The V and J ends lost 5 bases and 2 bases respectively, with 13 bases between them. Germline CDR1 LNHNV, CDR2 YYDKDF (reference sequence).

This clone occurred once. The chain uses TRBV7-9 and TRBJ1-1, with a weak D call TRBD1 (5 bases). In germline, CDR1 is SEHNR, CDR2 FQNEAQ (reference sequence). This CDR3 contains 11 residues. V shed 5 bases and J shed 11 bases, with 12 bases lying between them. The CDR3: CASSSKGVAFF. The CDR3 nucleotides are TGTGCCAGCAGCAGCAAAGGGGTGGCTTTCTTT.

The gene calls are TRBV11-2 and TRBJ2-7, with unresolved D. Germline assignment: CDR1 SGHAT and CDR2 FQNNGV. The ends were cut back, 5 bases at V and 5 bases at J, with 13 bases in the middle. The CDR3 has 13 residues. CDR3 protein: CASSAWKDNEQYF. In nucleotides, the CDR3 is TGTGCCAGCAGCGCCTGGAAGGATAACGAGCAGTACTTC. Combining the CDR3 with reference TRBV11-2 and TRBJ2-7 gives the whole variable domain EAGVAQSPRYKIIEKRQSVAFWCNPISGHATLYWYQQILGQGPKLLIQFQNNGVVDDSQLPKDRFSAERLKGVDSTLKIQPAKLEDSAVYLCASSAWKDNEQYFGPGTRLTVT.

With regard to this clone: This specimen includes other DNA sequences encoding the same CDR3. The chain recombines TRBV19 with TRBJ2-3; 8 bases fit TRBD2. This CDR3 is 15 amino acids long. Germline V lookup: CDR1 LNHDA, CDR2 SQIVND (reference sequence). The J segment lost 2 bases and the V segment lost 2 bases, leaving 3 bases of the junction unmatched. CDR3 in DNA: TGTGCCAGTAGTATATCGGGGGGGTCCACAGATACGCAGTATTTT. Translated, it gives CASSISGGSTDTQYF. Combining the CDR3 with reference TRBV19 and TRBJ2-3 gives the whole variable domain DGGITQSPKYLFRKEGQNVTLSCEQNLNHDAMYWYRQDPGQGLRLIYYSQIVNDFQKGDIAEGYSVSREKKESFPLTVTSAQKNPTAFYLCASSISGGSTDTQYFGPGTRLTVL.

The rearrangement uses TRBV6-7 and TRBJ2-6; unclear D gene. TRBV6-7 falls under the ORF class, with uncertain function. The CDR3 covers 18 residues. The V and J ends lost 5 bases and 5 bases respectively, with 22 bases between them. CDR3 sequence (DNA): TGTGCCAGCAGTCGTGAGTGGCGTATTTACAGTCGGGCCAACGTCCTGACTTTC. It translates to CASSREWRIYSRANVLTF.